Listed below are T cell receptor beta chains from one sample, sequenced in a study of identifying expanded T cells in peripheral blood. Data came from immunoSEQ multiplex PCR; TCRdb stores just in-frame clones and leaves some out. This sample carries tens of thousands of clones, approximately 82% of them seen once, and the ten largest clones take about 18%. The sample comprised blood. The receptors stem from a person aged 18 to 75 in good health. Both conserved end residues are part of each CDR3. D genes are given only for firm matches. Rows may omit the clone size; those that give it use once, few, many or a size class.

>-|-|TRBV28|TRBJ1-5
TGTGCCAGCAGTTTTAAGGGACTGATCTCCCAGCCCCAGCATTTT
CASSFKGLISQPQHF
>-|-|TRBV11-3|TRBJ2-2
TGTGCCAGCAGCTTAGTTAGCACCCGGGGTGGTGACACCGGGGAGCTGTTTTTT
CASSLVSTRGGDTGELFF
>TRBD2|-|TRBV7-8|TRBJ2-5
TGTGCCAGCAGCTTAAACCCTAGCGGGAGAAAGGAAGAGACCCAGTACTTC
CASSLNPSGRKEETQYF
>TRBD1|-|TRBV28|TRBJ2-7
TGTGCCAGCAGTTGGGGACAGGGGGCGTACGAGCAGTACTTC
CASSWGQGAYEQYF
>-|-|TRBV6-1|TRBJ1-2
TGTGCCAGCAGGGTCGACAGAAACTATGGCTACACCTTC
CASRVDRNYGYTF
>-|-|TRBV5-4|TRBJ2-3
TGTGCCAGCAGCCCAACTAGCACAGATACGCAGTATTTT
CASSPTSTDTQYF
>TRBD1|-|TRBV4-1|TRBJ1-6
TGCGCCAGCAGCCCCGACAGGGGGAAGGTCGGTAATTCACCCCTCCACTTT
CASSPDRGKVGNSPLHF
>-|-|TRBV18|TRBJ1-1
TGTGCCAGCTCAACTCGCCGGACAGAAAACACTGAAGCTTTCTTT
CASSTRRTENTEAFF
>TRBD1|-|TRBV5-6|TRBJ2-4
TGTGCCAGCAGCTTGGGGCACCGGGACAGGGAAGACTTC
CASSLGHRDREDF
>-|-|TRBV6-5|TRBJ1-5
TGTGCCAGCACCCAGGGAGTAGGCCAGCCCCAGCATTTT
CASTQGVGQPQHF
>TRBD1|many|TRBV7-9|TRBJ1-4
TGTGCCAGCAGCTTAGCTATAAAACAGGGGGCTGAAAAACTGTTTTTT
CASSLAIKQGAEKLFF
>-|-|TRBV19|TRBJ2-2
TGTGCCAGTAGTATAGATCCTAATACAGGTGTCTTAGGGGAGCTGTTTTTT
CASSIDPNTGVLGELFF
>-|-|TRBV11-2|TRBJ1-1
TGTGCCAGCAGCGCCTCCCGGGACGTCAAAGCTTTCTTT
CASSASRDVKAFF
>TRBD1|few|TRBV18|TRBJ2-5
TGTGCCAGCTCACCAGAACAGACAGGGTTTGGTGGGACCCAGTACTTC
CASSPEQTGFGGTQYF
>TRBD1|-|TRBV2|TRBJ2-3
TGTGCCTGCCTCCGGGACAGGGGAACAGATACGCAGTATTTT
CACLRDRGTDTQYF